This entry features one TCR beta chain sequence. What antigen it recognizes has not been identified. No per-base quality is available; no much larger clone lies one base away. In total, 600 or so healthy bone marrow donors made up the cohort. Cohort members were all nominally healthy when sampled, although unrecorded immune exposures were likely present. The donor tested CMV seropositive and was one of the 289 seropositive cohort members. Each donor provided a peripheral blood sample, and peripheral blood mononuclear cells were used for TCR beta sequencing. Genomic DNA was extracted from the blood cell samples with the Qiagen DNeasy Blood Extraction Kit. Library creation used the immunoSEQ multiplex PCR assay. The multiplex PCR relied on a mix of 60 forward primers for TCR Vbeta segments and 13 reverse primers for TCR Jbeta segments. The CDR3 region of rearranged TCR beta genes was amplified from genomic DNA by a multiplex PCR assay. The Illumina HiSeq System was used to sequence the amplified TCR beta libraries as 87-base-pair reads. As for the original processing: In a later analysis, about 80 million unique TCR beta chains were counted across the 650 to 750 repertoires, and around 10 million of these chains were shared by at least two donors. Raw reads were error-corrected and collapsed into unique sequences with a nearest-neighbor algorithm that merged closely related sequences to remove PCR and sequencing errors. CDR3 sequences were aligned to IMGT reference sequences to assign V, D and J gene segments. For a sequence to be retained, at least a six-nucleotide match to both a V gene segment and a J gene segment was required. Rearrangements were classified as productive when the CDR3 lacked stop codons and remained in frame with V and J, and all other rearrangements were classified as non-productive. Following IMGT convention, CDR3 was defined as the stretch from the second conserved V-encoded cysteine to the conserved J-encoded phenylalanine. The earlier analysis of 450 to 750 of the donors excluded any sequence lacking an unambiguous match to a single V gene segment. In an earlier analysis of a few hundred of the donors, V segments were called functional above 56.7% productive rearrangements and were called segregating when the between-donor standard deviation exceeded 5%. To diagnose cytomegalovirus status from the catalog of TCR beta chain sequences, a statistical classification framework was built. In a later analysis, V and J genes were assigned by comparing TCR nucleotide sequences against IMGT/GENE-DB human TR gene sequences. In a later analysis, CDR3 sequences and most-parsimonious VDJ recombination scenarios were assigned using the TCRdist pipeline. In a later analysis, every TCR beta chain was defined by the combination of its CDR3 amino acid sequence and its V-gene family, and reads without a unique V-gene family were dropped. In a later analysis, around 650 highly shared, low-generation-probability nucleotide sequences were removed to address suspected cross-contamination and a sequencing artifact. In a later analysis, a clonal expansion index for each public chain was calculated from normalized within-repertoire ranks of inferred template counts. Generation probabilities in a later analysis came from a VDJ recombination model fitted to out-of-frame rearrangements, and those results were checked against IGoR. Hypergeometric tests were used in a later analysis to score TCR-TCR, TCR-HLA and TCR-CMV co-occurrence, with a repertoire-size bias correction applied to the TCR pairs. In a later analysis, false discovery rates were estimated by permuting HLA or CMV assignments 20 times. A later analysis grouped co-occurring TCRs with DBSCAN, adding TCRdist sequence similarity when clustering within HLA-allele-positive subsets. Repertoires with fewer than 30,000 or more than 120,000 public chains, plus five repertoires with anomalous nucleotide sharing, were excluded from co-occurrence clustering. Drawn from immuneACCESS, this table holds only the in-frame rearrangements with V and J called that TCRdb kept. Clones are partly lost; checked studies trace under half to an unresolved V gene and leave the rest unexplained. That table supplies the V and J calls and clone size; D and trimming were determined from the DNA. The sample contains 100,000 to 150,000 clones, 83% of them found a single time. In total, the top ten clones hold roughly 4% of the sample.

The data stem from a study of cytomegalovirus exposure and HLA in healthy donors (dated 2017 in TCRdb). Regarding the study in general: An earlier analysis of 550 to 700 of the donors reported 250 to 350 Gb of sequence data and approximately 110 million unique TCR beta sequences from some 180 million T cells. Among around 400 genotyped donors of the cohort, an average of around 240,000 unique TCR beta nucleotide sequences were sequenced per donor, around 18% of them non-productive. Using immunosequencing, the study profiled T cell repertoires from roughly 650 subjects and related those repertoires to cytomegalovirus serostatus. Around 320 gigabases of sequencing data and 70 million to 100 million unique TCR sequences were included in an early release covering roughly 700 HLA-typed donors. The study combined high-throughput TCR immunosequencing, statistical association of individual TCRs with disease status, and machine learning to predict cytomegalovirus infection status. Every discovery cohort repertoire had been produced on one sequencing platform. In the later analysis, no new phenotypic data were used to find candidate immune exposures; instead, reliance was placed on TCR beta sequences and their occurrence across donors. HLA typing included class I and class II loci at four-digit resolution. Four to six DR-DQ haplotypes were handled as single units for association and clustering, since linkage in the cohort was strong. An earlier analysis of 500 to 650 of the donors applied high-throughput TCR beta sequencing to assess whether each TCR beta V gene segment acted as functional or pseudogenic. Donor age, sex, ethnicity and CMV serostatus were compiled together with the repertoire data. Of the roughly 400 genotyped donors, 81% were placed in the genetic ancestry cluster associated with self-reported Caucasian donors. A separate validation cohort of over a hundred different subjects was used in addition to the roughly 620-subject first cohort. Typing coverage varied by locus: about 629-630 donors for A, B, C, DRB1 and DQB1; approximately 500 for DQA1; approximately 570 for DPA1; approximately 450 for DPB1. The study aimed to test whether cataloging public T cell receptors could reveal signatures of past pathogen exposure. Genome-wide SNP genotypes for about three fifths of the roughly 670 donors were used in a later genetic analysis, which treated that subset as a discovery cohort. To study patterns of TCR occurrence, a later analysis re-analyzed previously published TCR beta repertoires from under 750 donors and added high-resolution HLA genotyping. General conclusions and limits of the study: The classifier was reported to diagnose cytomegalovirus status with high specificity and sensitivity in both the original cohort and the validation cohort. A few of the identified cytomegalovirus-associated TCR beta chains were confirmed in vitro to be specific for cytomegalovirus antigens. V-gene and J-gene trimming of TCR beta chains was associated with a missense DCLRE1C variant in a later genetic analysis, and the association was replicated in an independent cohort. Some IMGT-functional V segments, including TRBV6-2 and TRBV6-3, could not be told apart with the 87-base-pair reads, so those segments were excluded. This cohort had only TCR beta chains sequenced, and the lack of alpha or paired-chain data limited which features could be detected. The earlier analysis of almost 600 of the donors excluded about 16 rarely observed V segments, including chromosome 9 orphons, because counts were too low. An earlier analysis of approximately 590 of the donors showed that most TCR beta V segments appeared in productive rearrangements either about 90% or about 30% of the time, which broadly matched IMGT annotations. A later analysis found that most CMV-associated TCR beta chains appeared HLA-restricted, with HLA associations seemingly driven largely by CMV exposure. A later analysis found that HLA-associated TCR beta chains were more clonally expanded and had lower generation probabilities than equally common non-associated chains. In the study, roughly 160 TCR beta chains were listed as associated with cytomegalovirus. Across donors, most TCR sequences were observed very rarely, whereas some public TCRs were present in many individuals. In a later analysis, around 17,000 TCR beta sequences were associated with specific HLA alleles at a false discovery rate of 0.05. In a later analysis, the rate of TCR association differed among HLA loci, with DRB1 alleles having the most associated TCRs and HLA-C alleles having the fewest. According to a later genetic analysis, donors in an Asian-associated ancestry cluster had fewer N-insertions in productive TCRs than the roughly 700-donor mean. Roughly uniform sequencing depth across donors was assumed in presence/absence analyses, although this assumption may not hold. A later analysis reported that several top co-occurrence clusters appeared linked to parvovirus B19, influenza, CMV and Epstein-Barr virus. A cluster of highly shared sequence variants was judged likely to represent a technical artifact of the sequencing pipeline. When HLA alleles, especially DR and DQ, strongly co-occurred, attributing TCR associations to individual alleles was difficult. Because HLA typing was unavailable for some donors at each locus, only the typed subset was used in association tests. A further reported finding was that TCR beta sequences accurately predicted the HLA-A and HLA-B alleles for most subjects in the first cohort. Linkage disequilibrium might explain the correlated functional status among segregating V segments, but an unknown experimental factor could not be excluded. For the cohort, immune exposure information was limited to CMV serostatus. It was suggested by the authors that the approach could potentially be generalized to other disease states and immunological phenotypes.

Germline trimming: 2 bases from V, 7 bases from J; junction bases outside gene matches: 2. From the germline V gene (reference sequence), CDR1 is MNHEY and CDR2 is SMNVEV. Inclusive of the bounding cysteine and phenylalanine, the CDR3 is 14 residues long. Of all the DNA, just the CDR3 is kept, 42 bases in frame from base 1. The chain is encoded by TRBV27 joined to TRBJ1-6, with 7 bases aligning to TRBD1. The specimen sequenced was PBMCs. The sequence came from a woman in her forties in good health and CMV-seropositive. The CDR3 region reads CASSLNRGNSPLHF. DNA sequence: TGTGCCAGCAGTTTAAACAGGGGCAATTCACCCCTCCACTTT.